This TCR beta chain stems from a study of T-cell reconstitution after alpha-beta-depleted transplantation in children. Only a few counts were recorded for this clonotype. After removal of 5 bases from V and 4 bases from J, the junction contained 6 bases not matched to a gene. The CDR3 sequence is 14 residues long. Library preparation (for TCRbeta) was performed with unique molecular identifiers. One entry per CDR3 protein results from TCRdb running MiXCR on the PCR reads. The sample carries hundreds of thousands of distinct CDR3 sequences, around 16% recorded once. Sequenced material: PBMCs from the stem cell graft donor, taken from the stem cell graft. The chain has TRBV12-3 or TRBV12-4 and TRBJ2-7, with TRBD1 matching 9 bases. The source of this sequence is a human donor who donated a stem cell graft to a child with acute myeloid leukemia. The CDR3 DNA reads as TGTGCCAGCAGTCCCTGGGACAGGGCTTACGAGCAGTACTTC. This codes for CASSPWDRAYEQYF.